This T cell receptor (beta chain) was retrieved from a study of blood T cell repertoires in COVID-19. Turning to the study itself: Samples of COVID-19 (acute and convalescent) were obtained from the United States, Italy and Spain. T cells, B-cell-depleted T cells, or PBMCs supplied cDNA or gDNA.

The authors' processing: Reference gene primer amplification in the assay estimated nucleated cell counts. The repertoire was sequenced with immunoSEQ multiplex PCR; TCRdb's copy has only in-frame clones and lacks some. The V and J calls and clone size are taken from that table; D and trimming were inferred from the DNA. The sample shows some 240,000 clones, 84% of them seen only once. CDR1 and CDR2 (germline): KGHSH, LQKENI. V was shortened by 3 bases and J by 6 bases, with 8 bases between the two germline ends. The CDR3 is made up of 12 amino acids. The clonotype was recovered from a woman in her forties who had recovered from COVID-19. The sequencing sample was made of peripheral blood. The chain is built from TRBV18 and TRBJ1-1; no clear D. This CDR3 reads CASSPNTPEAFF. CDR3 bases: TGTGCCAGCTCACCCAACACACCTGAAGCTTTCTTT.